Shown below are 32 T cell receptor beta chains from a single sample sequenced in a study of vaccination and CD4 T cells after COVID-19. As to treatment: approximately 9-day PBMC culture with coronavirus spike peptide pools or control peptides (ViraFEST assay). Their target antigens are unknown. An Oncomine TCR Beta short-read assay was used to sequence the DNA from cultured CD4+ T cells. TCRdb called the PCR reads again in MiXCR, with one record for every CDR3 protein. Of about 23,000 distinct CDR3 sequences listed, approximately 48% were seen once; the top ten hold approximately 19%. The material was CD4+ T cells from blood, cultured in vitro, obtained before SARS-CoV-2 vaccination. All receptors derive from a human donor who received a COVID-19 vaccine.

In its sample, this clonotype was seen a few times. This chain links TRBV7-9 with TRBJ2-5; the D gene is possibly TRBD1 (6 bases). Trimming left V 1 base short and J 5 bases short, with 11 bases between. Germline CDR1 and CDR2: SEHNR and FQNEAQ (reference sequence). The CDR3 is made up of 14 amino acids. The CDR3 region has the DNA TGTGCCAGCAGCTTAGGGACAGCCAGGGAGACCCAGTACTTC. Translating gives CASSLGTARETQYF.

The J gene is TRBJ2-3, the V gene TRBV10-1; D unclear. The CDR3 covers 13 residues. The germline CDR1 and CDR2 sequences are WNHNN and SYGVQD (reference sequence). V lost 4 bases to trimming and J lost 2 bases, with 7 bases between them. This chain's CDR3 is CASSADITDTQYF. CDR3 nucleotide sequence: TGCGCCAGCAGTGCCGATATCACAGATACGCAGTATTTT.

V is TRBV20-1 and J is TRBJ1-5; 9 bases line up with TRBD1. CDR3 length: 15 amino acids. Germline loops: CDR1 DFQATT, CDR2 SNEGSKA (reference sequence). The trim removed 4 bases at V and 3 bases at J, leaving 7 bases unmatched. The CDR3 bases are TGCAGTGCTACCCCCGGGACAGGGTACAATCAGCCCCAGCATTTT. This gives the protein CSATPGTGYNQPQHF.

This clonotype turned up a few times. The chain joins TRBV20-1 to TRBJ1-5, with D possibly matching TRBD1 (5 bases). The CDR3 length is 16 residues. Per the germline V gene, CDR1 is DFQATT and CDR2 is SNEGSKA (reference sequence). V shed 2 bases and J shed 1 base, with 15 bases lying between them. CDR3 residues: CSARRGGGQSNQPQHF. In DNA form, the CDR3 reads TGCAGTGCTAGACGGGGAGGCGGACAAAGCAATCAGCCCCAGCATTTT.

This clonotype was detected only a few times. The chain recombines TRBV27 with TRBJ1-1; unclear D gene. CDR1 is MNHEY and CDR2 is SMNVEV in the germline V gene (reference sequence). This CDR3 is built from 16 residues. V was shortened by 0 bases and J by 7 bases, with 18 bases between the two germline ends. For the CDR3, the DNA is TGTGCCAGCAGTTTATCGGGCCCATCCGTCAGTGGTGAAGCTTTCTTT. It is translated as CASSLSGPSVSGEAFF.

This clonotype has just a few counts. The V gene is TRBV27, the J gene TRBJ2-3, with 7 nucleotides matching TRBD1. The CDR3 has 17 amino acids. CDR1 and CDR2 from the germline V gene are MNHEY and SMNVEV (reference sequence). V shed 4 bases and J 1 base; nucleotides not matched to a gene: 11. In DNA form, the CDR3 reads TGTGCCAGCAGTTCCGCCCGAAACAGGGGCCGCACAGATACGCAGTATTTT. This codes for CASSSARNRGRTDTQYF.

This clonotype was recorded a few times. This chain connects TRBV6-2 or TRBV6-3 to TRBJ1-2; no reliable D call. Trimming shortened V by 0 bases and J by 0 bases, and 11 bases separated the two germline ends. The CDR3 covers 16 residues. CDR1 and CDR2 from the germline V gene are MNHEY and SVGEGT. CDR3 in amino acids: CASSYSIVGTNYGYTF. Written as DNA, the CDR3 is TGTGCCAGCAGTTACTCGATAGTGGGCACTAACTATGGCTACACCTTC.

This rearrangement joins TRBV2 to TRBJ1-5; TRBD1 might be the D (6 bases). The CDR3 is made up of 15 amino acids. V was clipped by 6 bases and J by 4 bases, with 16 bases between them. Germline values: CDR1 SNHLY, CDR2 FYNNEI. The CDR3 DNA reads as TGTGCCAGCAGGGGAATTACAGGGAAAAATCAGCCCCAGCATTTT. It yields the protein CASRGITGKNQPQHF. The complete variable domain, with remaining parts taken from reference TRBV2 and TRBJ1-5, reads EPEVTQTPSHQVTQMGQEVILRCVPISNHLYFYWYRQILGQKVEFLVSFYNNEISEKSEIFDDQFSVERPDGSNFTLKIRSTKLEDSAMYFCASRGITGKNQPQHFGDGTRLSIL.

V gene TRBV19 combines with J gene TRBJ1-1; D remains ambiguous. With 7 bases removed from V and 4 bases from J, the gap between germline ends came to 16 bases. The germline V gene encodes CDR1 LNHDA and CDR2 SQIVND (reference sequence). This CDR3 comprises 14 residues. As DNA, the CDR3 is TGTGCCAGTACCCGTGGAGGCCGGAGCACTGAAGCTTTCTTT. This codes for CASTRGGRSTEAFF.

V gene TRBV7-9 combines with J gene TRBJ2-6; a weak D match, TRBD1 (6 bases). Germline V gene sequence: CDR1 SEHNR, CDR2 FQNEAQ (reference sequence). The CDR3 length is 16 residues. Trimming took 5 bases from V and 2 from J, leaving 13 bases between them. The CDR3 sequence: CASSGTGLPGANVLTF. The CDR3 nucleotides read TGTGCCAGCAGCGGAACAGGGTTACCTGGGGCCAACGTCCTGACTTTC.

This clonotype was counted only a few times. The chain links TRBV7-2 to TRBJ1-2, with D possibly matching TRBD1 (5 bases). CDR1 is SGHTA, CDR2 FQGNSA, per germline. The CDR3 is 14 amino acids. V lost 5 bases to trimming and J lost 3 bases, with 13 bases between them. CDR3 sequence reads: CASSAGFRDYGYTF. Here the CDR3 DNA reads TGTGCCAGCAGCGCAGGGTTTCGGGACTATGGCTACACCTTC.

The V gene is TRBV2, the J gene TRBJ2-7; D possibly corresponds to TRBD1 (6 bases). The V gene's germline CDR1 is SNHLY and CDR2 FYNNEI. This CDR3 comprises 15 residues. V shed 7 bases and J shed 4 bases, with 20 bases lying between them. The CDR3, as DNA: TGTGCCAGCACTGAGGGCCAGGGGCGCGTTTACGAGCAGTACTTC. This codes for CASTEGQGRVYEQYF. The full variable domain, completed using reference TRBV2 and TRBJ2-7, is EPEVTQTPSHQVTQMGQEVILRCVPISNHLYFYWYRQILGQKVEFLVSFYNNEISEKSEIFDDQFSVERPDGSNFTLKIRSTKLEDSAMYFCASTEGQGRVYEQYFGPGTRLTVT.

The CDR3 bases are TGTGCCAGCAGCCCGACCGACATCCCCTACTACGAGCAGTACTTC. Its translation is CASSPTDIPYYEQYF. This rearrangement joins TRBV7-2 to TRBJ2-7; D not resolved. The V gene's germline CDR1 is SGHTA and CDR2 FQGNSA. Trimming took off 5 bases at V and 3 bases at J, with 17 bases between the two ends. This CDR3 is built from 15 residues.

CDR3 bases: TGTGCCAGCAGTCAGGACTTCCAAGAGACCCAGTACTTC. This translates into CASSQDFQETQYF. The genes are TRBV6-1 and TRBJ2-5, with D possibly being TRBD2 (5 bases). V was pared by 5 bases and J by 1 base, with 8 bases between. CDR3 size: 13 residues. CDR1 and CDR2 from the germline V gene are MNHNS and SASEGT.

The J gene is TRBJ2-5, the V gene TRBV24-1; D gene unclear. V dropped 6 bases and J dropped 2 bases, with 15 bases sitting between them. This CDR3 contains 15 residues. Germline lookup yields CDR1 KGHDR and CDR2 SFDVKD. The CDR3 is CATSLNDGLQETQYF. The CDR3 DNA is TGTGCCACCAGTCTAAATGACGGTTTACAAGAGACCCAGTACTTC.

This chain connects TRBV7-2 to TRBJ1-2; no clear D gene. The V and J ends lost 1 base and 6 bases respectively, with 9 bases between them. The CDR3 consists of 13 residues. Per germline, CDR1 SGHTA and CDR2 FQGNSA. The CDR3 nucleotides are TGTGCCAGCAGCTTAGATTCCTTCGATGGCTACACCTTC. Protein product: CASSLDSFDGYTF.

This clonotype was detected only once. J is TRBJ2-3 and V is TRBV6-5; TRBD1 agrees at 8 bases. J lost 6 bases, V lost 4 bases, and 6 bases had no gene match. CDR1 is MNHEY and CDR2 is SVGAGI in the germline V gene. This CDR3 spans 14 amino acids. The CDR3 protein is CASSSDRGMDTQYF. The CDR3 DNA reads as TGTGCCAGCAGTTCTGACAGGGGTATGGATACGCAGTATTTT.

V is TRBV19 and J is TRBJ1-5, with 8 bases identical to TRBD1. Per germline, CDR1 LNHDA and CDR2 SQIVND (reference sequence). V dropped 5 bases and J dropped 2; count of bases not matched to a gene: 8. This CDR3 has 16 amino acids. This CDR3 reads CASSPDGQGGNQPQHF. In DNA form, the CDR3 reads TGTGCCAGTAGTCCCGACGGACAGGGAGGCAATCAGCCCCAGCATTTT.

This chain links TRBV18 with TRBJ1-2; unclear D gene. Germline V lookup: CDR1 KGHSH, CDR2 LQKENI. Trimming took off 0 bases at V and 3 bases at J, with 11 bases between the two ends. CDR3 size: 15 residues. CDR3 residues: CASSPPIGRYYGYTF. The CDR3 coding sequence is TGTGCCAGCTCACCACCAATAGGACGGTACTATGGCTACACCTTC. Full variable domain (remainder filled in from reference TRBV18 and TRBJ1-2): NAGVMQNPRHLVRRRGQEARLRCSPMKGHSHVYWYRQLPEEGLKFMVYLQKENIIDESGMPKERFSAEFPKEGPSILRIQQVVRGDSAAYFCASSPPIGRYYGYTFGSGTRLTVV.

The rearrangement uses TRBV20-1 and TRBJ2-3; D may correspond to TRBD1 or TRBD2 (6 bases each). The germline V gene has CDR1 DFQATT and CDR2 SNEGSKA (reference sequence). The CDR3 consists of 12 residues. V lost 3 bases and J lost 4, with 8 bases in between. The CDR3 is CSASGGPDTQYF. CDR3 coding DNA: TGCAGTGCTAGCGGGGGCCCAGATACGCAGTATTTT.

The chain is built from TRBV27 and TRBJ1-6, with no clear D. V was trimmed by 1 base and J by 3 bases, leaving 1 base between them. Germline CDR1 MNHEY, CDR2 SMNVEV (reference sequence). The CDR3 length is 13 residues. The CDR3 sequence is CASSLFYNSPLHF. The DNA of the CDR3 is TGTGCCAGCAGTTTATTCTATAATTCACCCCTCCACTTT.

The V and J genes are TRBV19 and TRBJ1-2; 9 bases are a match to TRBD1. Trimming at V came to 5 bases and at J to 7 bases, leaving 8 bases not matched to a gene. Germline CDR1 LNHDA, CDR2 SQIVND (reference sequence). The CDR3 runs 14 residues. The CDR3 DNA reads as TGTGCCAGTAGTCATCCGGGACAGGGACCTGGCTACACCTTC. Translating it yields CASSHPGQGPGYTF.

The rearrangement links TRBV2 to TRBJ1-2; no clear D. The V and J ends lost 8 bases and 7 bases respectively, with 11 bases between them. CDR1 is SNHLY and CDR2 is FYNNEI in the germline V gene. The CDR3 runs to 11 residues. CDR3 nucleotides: TGTGCCAGCTTCCTTTCGGGTGGCTACACCTTC. This encodes CASFLSGGYTF.

The CDR3 reads CASSLLSDSNQPQHF. The CDR3 DNA follows: TGTGCCAGCAGCTTACTGTCTGATAGCAATCAGCCCCAGCATTTT. The chain carries TRBV7-9 and TRBJ1-5, with D unclear. CDR3 size: 15 residues. V shed 2 bases and J shed 0 bases, with 8 bases lying between them. Germline CDR1 reads SEHNR; CDR2 reads FQNEAQ (reference sequence).

Only one count was recorded for this clonotype. The gene calls are TRBV24-1 and TRBJ2-3; TRBD2 agrees at 8 bases. CDR3 length: 16 amino acids. V lost 1 base to trimming and J lost 1 base; unmatched junction nucleotides: 3. CDR1 is KGHDR and CDR2 is SFDVKD in the germline V gene. The CDR3: CATSDFRRGGTDTQYF. Written as DNA, the CDR3 is TGTGCCACCAGTGATTTCCGGCGGGGGGGCACAGATACGCAGTATTTT.

The rearrangement joins TRBV7-8 to TRBJ1-4; D is uncertain. V was trimmed by 0 bases and J by 0 bases, leaving 8 bases between them. CDR1 and CDR2 (germline): SGHVS, FQNEAQ. The CDR3 totals 16 residues. The CDR3 loop reads CASSLARRSTNEKLFF. Here the CDR3 DNA reads TGTGCCAGCAGCTTAGCGCGTCGGTCAACTAATGAAAAACTGTTTTTT.

This clonotype was seen more than once but under ten times. The chain recombines TRBV7-2 with TRBJ1-2; maybe TRBD1 (5 bases). Per the germline V gene, CDR1 is SGHTA and CDR2 is FQGNSA. The CDR3 sequence is 13 residues long. The V and J ends lost 1 base and 3 bases respectively, with 6 bases between them. The CDR3 here is CASSLVGDYGYTF. The CDR3 DNA is TGTGCCAGCAGCTTAGTAGGGGACTATGGCTACACCTTC.

This clonotype showed up just a few times. The chain carries TRBV7-6 and TRBJ2-5, with a possible D match to TRBD2 (6 bases). The CDR3 consists of 13 residues. Germline V gene sequence: CDR1 SGHVS, CDR2 FNYEAQ. V was pared by 4 bases and J by 7 bases, with 13 bases between. In DNA form, the CDR3 reads TGTGCCAGCAGCTCCCTGGACTACGGGACCCAGTACTTC. It codes for CASSSLDYGTQYF. Complete variable domain (other parts from reference TRBV7-6 and TRBJ2-5): GAGVSQSPRYKVTKRGQDVALRCDPISGHVSLYWYRQALGQGPEFLTYFNYEAQQDKSGLPNDRFSAERPEGSISTLTIQRTEQRDSAMYRCASSSLDYGTQYFGPGTRLLVL.

Only a few counts were recorded for this clonotype. This sequence joins TRBV7-9 and TRBJ1-1, with D possibly matching TRBD1 (5 bases). The CDR3 covers 14 residues. The germline V and J ends were trimmed by 3 bases and 5 bases, with 13 bases remaining between them. CDR1 and CDR2 from the germline V gene are SEHNR and FQNEAQ (reference sequence). The CDR3, as DNA: TGTGCCAGCAGCTTCCCAGGGTACGTGACTGAAGCTTTCTTT. Translation: CASSFPGYVTEAFF. Drawing the rest from reference TRBV7-9 and TRBJ1-1, the complete variable domain is DTGVSQNPRHKITKRGQNVTFRCDPISEHNRLYWYRQTLGQGPEFLTYFQNEAQLEKSRLLSDRFSAERPKGSFSTLEIQRTEQGDSAMYLCASSFPGYVTEAFFGQGTRLTVV.

The chain carries TRBV5-1 and TRBJ1-1; 7 nucleotides align to TRBD1. Looked up from germline, CDR1 is SGHRS and CDR2 is YFSETQ. The ends lost 1 base at V and 0 bases at J; junction bases unmatched: 9. The CDR3 totals 17 residues. CDR3 sequence: CASSLNTQGRMNTEAFF. The CDR3 bases are TGCGCCAGCAGCTTGAATACACAGGGGCGGATGAACACTGAAGCTTTCTTT.

The V gene is TRBV5-3, the J gene TRBJ2-5; D may be TRBD2 (5 bases). TRBV5-3 is assigned to the ORF class and has an uncertain function. V was cut by 2 bases and J by 4 bases, with 9 bases left in between. The CDR3 extends over 13 amino acids. CDR3 in DNA: TGTGCCAGAAGCTTTACTAGTGGAGAGACCCAGTACTTC. Amino acid sequence: CARSFTSGETQYF.

This clonotype has just a few counts. In DNA form, the CDR3 reads TGTGCCAGCAGGCGGCGACTAGCGGAAGGAGTCACAGATACGCAGTATTTT. Its protein product is CASRRRLAEGVTDTQYF. This chain connects TRBV7-9 to TRBJ2-3; 9 bases agree with TRBD2. Germline CDR1 is SEHNR and CDR2 is FQNEAQ (reference sequence). Losses at the gene ends were 6 bases for V and 2 bases for J; bases not matched to a gene: 12. CDR3 length: 17 amino acids.